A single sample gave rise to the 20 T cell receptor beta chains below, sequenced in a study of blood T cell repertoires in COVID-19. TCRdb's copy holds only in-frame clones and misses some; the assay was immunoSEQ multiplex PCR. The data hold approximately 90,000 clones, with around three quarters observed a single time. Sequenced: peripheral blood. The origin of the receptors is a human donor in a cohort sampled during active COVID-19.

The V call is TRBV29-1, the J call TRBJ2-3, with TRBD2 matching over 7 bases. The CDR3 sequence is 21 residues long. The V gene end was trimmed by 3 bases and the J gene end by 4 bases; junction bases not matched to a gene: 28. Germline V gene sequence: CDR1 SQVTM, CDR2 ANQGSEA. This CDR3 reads CSVEITYPDVFRGGRSDTQYF. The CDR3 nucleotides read TGCAGCGTTGAGATAACCTATCCGGACGTTTTTCGGGGAGGGCGGTCAGATACGCAGTATTTT.

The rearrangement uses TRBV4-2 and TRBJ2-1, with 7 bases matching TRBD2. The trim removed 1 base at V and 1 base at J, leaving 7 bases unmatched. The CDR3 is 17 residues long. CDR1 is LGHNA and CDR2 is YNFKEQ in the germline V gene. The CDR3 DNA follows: TGTGCCAGCAGCCAAGCGAAGCCTAGCGGATCCTACAATGAGCAGTTCTTC. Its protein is CASSQAKPSGSYNEQFF.

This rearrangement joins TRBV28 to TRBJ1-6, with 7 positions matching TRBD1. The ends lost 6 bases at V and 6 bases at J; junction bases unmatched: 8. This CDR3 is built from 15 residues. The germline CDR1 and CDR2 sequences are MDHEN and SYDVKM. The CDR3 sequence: CASSRRTGVNSPLHF. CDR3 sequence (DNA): TGTGCCAGCAGCCGTAGGACAGGAGTTAATTCACCCCTCCACTTT.

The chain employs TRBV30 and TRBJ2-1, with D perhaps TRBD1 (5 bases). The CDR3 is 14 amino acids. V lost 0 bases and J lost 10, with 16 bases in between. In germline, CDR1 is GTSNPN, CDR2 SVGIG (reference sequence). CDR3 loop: CAWSVQMIRQEQFF. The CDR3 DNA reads TGTGCCTGGAGTGTACAAATGATCCGACAGGAGCAGTTCTTC.

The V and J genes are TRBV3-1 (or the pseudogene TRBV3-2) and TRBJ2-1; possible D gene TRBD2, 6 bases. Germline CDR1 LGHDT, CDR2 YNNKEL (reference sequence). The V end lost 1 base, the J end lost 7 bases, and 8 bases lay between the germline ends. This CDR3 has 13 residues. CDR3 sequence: CASSQVRDNEQFF. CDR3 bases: TGTGCCAGCAGCCAAGTGCGGGATAATGAGCAGTTCTTC.

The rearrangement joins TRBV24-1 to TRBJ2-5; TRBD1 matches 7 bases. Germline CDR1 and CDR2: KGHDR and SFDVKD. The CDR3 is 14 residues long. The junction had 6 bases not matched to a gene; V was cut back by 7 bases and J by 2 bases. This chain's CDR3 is CATSLPGQQETQYF. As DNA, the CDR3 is TGTGCCACCAGCCTACCGGGACAGCAAGAGACCCAGTACTTC.

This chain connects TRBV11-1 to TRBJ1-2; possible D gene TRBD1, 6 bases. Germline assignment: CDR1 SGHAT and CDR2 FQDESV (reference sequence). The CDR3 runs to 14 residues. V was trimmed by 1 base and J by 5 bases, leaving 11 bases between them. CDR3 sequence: CASSLEAGAYGYTF. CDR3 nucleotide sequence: TGTGCCAGCAGCTTAGAGGCAGGGGCTTATGGCTACACCTTC.

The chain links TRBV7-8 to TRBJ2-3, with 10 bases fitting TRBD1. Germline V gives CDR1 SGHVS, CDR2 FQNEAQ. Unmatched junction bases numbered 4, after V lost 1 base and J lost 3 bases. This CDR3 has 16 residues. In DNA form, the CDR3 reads TGTGCCAGCAGCTTAGTTGGGACAGGGGTTACAGATACGCAGTATTTT. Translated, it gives CASSLVGTGVTDTQYF. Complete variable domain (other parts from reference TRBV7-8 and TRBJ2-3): GAGVSQSPRYKVAKRGQDVALRCDPISGHVSLFWYQQALGQGPEFLTYFQNEAQLDKSGLPSDRFFAERPEGSVSTLKIQRTQQEDSAVYLCASSLVGTGVTDTQYFGPGTRLTVL.

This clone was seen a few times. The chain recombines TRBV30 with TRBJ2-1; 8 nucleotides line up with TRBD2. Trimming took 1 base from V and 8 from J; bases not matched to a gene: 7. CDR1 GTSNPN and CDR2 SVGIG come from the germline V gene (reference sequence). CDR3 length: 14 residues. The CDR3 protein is CAWSAGRARDEQFF. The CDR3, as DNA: TGTGCCTGGAGTGCCGGGAGGGCCAGGGATGAGCAGTTCTTC.

This chain's CDR3 is CASSARTGKGELFF. CDR3 sequence (DNA): TGTGCCAGCAGCGCGCGGACAGGGAAGGGGGAGCTGTTTTTT. The chain joins TRBV11-3 to TRBJ2-2; 8 nucleotides agree with TRBD1. CDR3 size: 14 residues. The V segment lost 5 bases and the J segment 8 bases; nucleotides outside the gene matches: 7. CDR1 is SGHNT and CDR2 is YENEEA in the germline V gene.

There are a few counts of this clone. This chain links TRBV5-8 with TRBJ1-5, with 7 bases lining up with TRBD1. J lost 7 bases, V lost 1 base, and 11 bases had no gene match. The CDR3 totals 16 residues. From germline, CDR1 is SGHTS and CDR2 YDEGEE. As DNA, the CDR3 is TGTGCCAGCAGCTTGCGGGGACAGTACAGCCGCCAGCCCCAGCATTTT. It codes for CASSLRGQYSRQPQHF.

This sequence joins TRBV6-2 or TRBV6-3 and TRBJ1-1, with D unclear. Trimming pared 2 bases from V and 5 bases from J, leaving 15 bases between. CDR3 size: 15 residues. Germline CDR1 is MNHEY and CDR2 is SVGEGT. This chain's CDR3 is CASSYPFPGKTEAFF. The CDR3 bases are TGTGCCAGCAGTTACCCCTTTCCGGGGAAAACTGAAGCTTTCTTT.

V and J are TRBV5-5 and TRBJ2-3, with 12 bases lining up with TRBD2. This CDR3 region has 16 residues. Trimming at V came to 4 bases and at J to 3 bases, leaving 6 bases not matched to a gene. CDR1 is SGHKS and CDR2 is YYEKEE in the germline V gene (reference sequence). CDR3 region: CASSMTSGRSTDTQYF. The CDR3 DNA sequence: TGTGCCAGCAGCATGACTAGCGGGAGATCGACAGATACGCAGTATTTT.

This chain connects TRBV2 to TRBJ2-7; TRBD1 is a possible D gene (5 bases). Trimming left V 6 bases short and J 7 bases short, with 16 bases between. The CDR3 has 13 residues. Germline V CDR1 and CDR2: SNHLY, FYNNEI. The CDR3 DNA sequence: TGTGCCAGCAGCATAGGGGCGTCACCAGAGCAGTACTTC. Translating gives CASSIGASPEQYF. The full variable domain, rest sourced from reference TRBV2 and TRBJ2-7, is EPEVTQTPSHQVTQMGQEVILRCVPISNHLYFYWYRQILGQKVEFLVSFYNNEISEKSEIFDDQFSVERPDGSNFTLKIRSTKLEDSAMYFCASSIGASPEQYFGPGTRLTVT.

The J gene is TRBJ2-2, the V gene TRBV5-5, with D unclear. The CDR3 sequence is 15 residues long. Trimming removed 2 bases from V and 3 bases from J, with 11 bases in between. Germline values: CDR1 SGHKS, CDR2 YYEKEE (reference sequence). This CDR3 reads CASSFTGHYTGELFF. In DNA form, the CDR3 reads TGTGCCAGCAGCTTCACTGGGCATTACACCGGGGAGCTGTTTTTT.

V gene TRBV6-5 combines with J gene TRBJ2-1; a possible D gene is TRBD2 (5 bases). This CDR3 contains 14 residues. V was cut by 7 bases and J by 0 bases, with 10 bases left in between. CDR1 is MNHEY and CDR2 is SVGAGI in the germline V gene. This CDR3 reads CASIRGFSYNEQFF. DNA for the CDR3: TGTGCCAGCATACGAGGGTTCTCCTACAATGAGCAGTTCTTC.

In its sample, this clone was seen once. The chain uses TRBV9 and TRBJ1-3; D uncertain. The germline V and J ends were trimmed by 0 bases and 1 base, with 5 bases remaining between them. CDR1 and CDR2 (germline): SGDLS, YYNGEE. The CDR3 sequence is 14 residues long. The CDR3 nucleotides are TGTGCCAGCAGCGTAGACTCGTCTGGAAACACCATATATTTT. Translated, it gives CASSVDSSGNTIYF. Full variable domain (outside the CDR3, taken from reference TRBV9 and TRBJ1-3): DSGVTQTPKHLITATGQRVTLRCSPRSGDLSVYWYQQSLDQGLQFLIQYYNGEERAKGNILERFSAQQFPDLHSELNLSSLELGDSALYFCASSVDSSGNTIYFGEGSWLTVV.

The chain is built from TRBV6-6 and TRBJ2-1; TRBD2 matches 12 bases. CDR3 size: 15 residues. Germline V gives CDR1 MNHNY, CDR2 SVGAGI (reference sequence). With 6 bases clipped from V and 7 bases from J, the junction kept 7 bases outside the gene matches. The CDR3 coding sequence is TGTGCCAGCAGCGAGACTAGCGGGAGCCGAAATGAGCAGTTCTTC. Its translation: CASSETSGSRNEQFF.

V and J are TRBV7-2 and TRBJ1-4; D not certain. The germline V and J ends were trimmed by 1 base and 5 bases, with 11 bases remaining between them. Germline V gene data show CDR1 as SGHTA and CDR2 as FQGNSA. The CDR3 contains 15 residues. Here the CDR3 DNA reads TGTGCCAGCAGCTTAGTTGGTAGAGTAAATGAAAAACTGTTTTTT. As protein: CASSLVGRVNEKLFF.

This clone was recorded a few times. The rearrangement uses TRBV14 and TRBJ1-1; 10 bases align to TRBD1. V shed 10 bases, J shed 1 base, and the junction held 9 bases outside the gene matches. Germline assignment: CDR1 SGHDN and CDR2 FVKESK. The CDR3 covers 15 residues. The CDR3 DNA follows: TGTGCCACCCGGGGACAGGGGAAGGGGAACACTGAAGCTTTCTTT. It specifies CATRGQGKGNTEAFF.